This T cell receptor (beta chain) was documented in a study of CD8 T cells in ankylosing spondylitis. Study-level results: Seemingly characteristic of ankylosing spondylitis blood was a TCR beta motif consisting of eight highly homologous variants. Clones linked with disease were CD8+ and fairly uncommon in the peripheral blood. Several of the motif variants were reported before in synovial fluid and blood from reactive arthritis.

Quantitative barcoded 5'-RACE was used to prepare TCR beta libraries. One entry per CDR3 protein, called by TCRdb with MiXCR from the 5' RACE reads. This table has 200,000 to 250,000 distinct CDR3 sequences, about 17% appearing once. This CDR3 has 16 amino acids. V shed 0 bases, J shed 3 bases, and the junction held 1 base outside the gene matches. Germline CDR1 is SGHTA and CDR2 is FQGNSA. On this clonotype: The antigen remains undetermined.

This clonotype was obtained from a male donor with ankylosing spondylitis. Material for sequencing was blood, either unsorted or a sorted T cell fraction (not recorded which). V is TRBV7-2 and J is TRBJ2-1; 11 bases agree with TRBD2. The CDR3 loop is CASSLASGGDYNEQFF. Here the CDR3 DNA reads TGTGCCAGCAGCTTAGCTAGCGGGGGGGACTACAATGAGCAGTTCTTC.